This note documents a single T cell receptor (beta chain) sequence. The antigen it recognizes is unknown. No much larger clone exists at a distance of one base, and base qualities are not known. The V end loses 6 bases and the J end loses 5 bases, and a stretch of 10 bases separates them. Looking up the germline V gene yields CDR1 SGHAT and CDR2 FQNNGV. There are 13 amino acids in the CDR3, from cysteine to phenylalanine inclusive. Just the 39-base CDR3 DNA is kept, in frame starting at base 1. The data are from a study of blood T cell repertoires in COVID-19 (dated by TCRdb to about 2020). For context, the study as a whole: The collaborator samples originated in the United States, Italy and Spain and spanned the acute and convalescent phases of COVID-19. Subjects who had been exposed to COVID-19, were actively infected with it, or had recovered from it provided the deeply sampled blood TCRbeta repertoires that made up the dataset. Where HLA class I and class II types were available, the types were taken from metadata supplied by the sample provider, not from assay-based typing. The sample metadata nearly always contained a de-identified subject ID, COVID-19 status, age in years and sex. The material from the prospective study consisted of cDNA or gDNA derived from T cells, B-cell-depleted T cells, or PBMCs. Samples came from the ongoing ImmuneRACE study (first 160 participants) plus 1,254 subjects from 6 global collaborators. The repertoires were made available in a free public database intended to serve as a resource for research on the immune response to SARS-CoV-2. The research as a whole found: The amount of clinical and demographic metadata varied by source and participant and was provided uncurated.

Whole blood was collected in K2EDTA tubes by collaborating institutions according to the institutions' own protocols. For TCRbeta analysis, collaborator samples were shipped as frozen whole blood, as isolated PBMCs, or as DNA extracted from either sample type. TCRbeta CDR3 regions were amplified from genomic DNA by means of the immunoSEQ Assay, a bias-controlled multiplex PCR. The study's processing was this. The number of nucleated cells in each sample was estimated by amplification of reference gene primers within the assay. To quantify the absolute abundance of each unique TCRbeta CDR3 rearrangement, sequence reads were collapsed and filtered. For each sample, productive Simpson clonality was calculated by taking the square root of Simpson's diversity index across productive rearrangements. What TCRdb holds here is the immuneACCESS table cut down to in-frame rearrangements. Part of the clones is not present; checked against another copy, under half of the missing clones reflect an unresolved V gene, and the others are unexplained. V and J calls and clone size come straight from that table; D and trimming were deduced from the DNA. The sample table records 52,000 or so clones; 65% to 85% of these occur just once. The ten largest make up 16% of the sample.

The TCR originated in a man aged 35 to 55 with acute or convalescent COVID-19. The rearrangement combines TRBV11-2 with TRBJ1-4; matching of 6 bases hints at TRBD1 as the D gene. The sequenced sample consisted of peripheral blood. The nucleotide sequence is TGTGCCAGCAGACGGACAGAGAATGAAAAACTGTTTTTT. This encodes CASRRTENEKLFF.